The 4 T cell receptor beta chains in this list originate from one sample, sequenced in a study of blood T cells in healthy people across ages. Alongside a J-beta primer mix, a sample-barcoded 5' primer served in a second PCR lasting roughly 6 to 12 cycles. TCRdb itself ran the 5' RACE reads through MiXCR, one entry per CDR3 protein. The sample lists about 1.7 million distinct CDR3 sequences, approximately 30% occurring once. What was sequenced was blood. The receptors stem from a woman aged 30 to 39 in good health.

This clonotype was detected many times. The genes are TRBV7-2 and TRBJ2-3, with a tentative D call TRBD1 (5 bases). V was clipped by 5 bases and J by 2 bases, with 8 bases between them. Germline assignment: CDR1 SGHTA and CDR2 FQGNSA. This CDR3 region has 13 residues. CDR3 sequence (DNA): TGTGCCAGCAGCGATGGGGCCACAGATACGCAGTATTTT. Amino acid sequence: CASSDGATDTQYF.

The chain combines TRBV5-1 with TRBJ2-3; 11 nucleotides match TRBD2. The CDR3 is made up of 16 amino acids. The germline V gene has CDR1 SGHRS and CDR2 YFSETQ. V was pared by 4 bases and J by 3 bases, with 7 bases of the junction left unmatched. CDR3 residues: CASSPGSSGGTDTQYF. In nucleotides, the CDR3 is TGCGCCAGCAGCCCAGGATCTAGCGGGGGGACAGATACGCAGTATTTT.

The chain employs TRBV10-3 and TRBJ2-5; 12 bases map to TRBD2. The CDR3 is 15 amino acids. Per germline, CDR1 ENHRY and CDR2 SYGVKD. After removal of 5 bases from V and 5 bases from J, the junction contained 6 bases not matched to a gene. In DNA, the CDR3 is TGTGCCATCAGTCAAAGACTAGCGGGAGCCGAGACCCAGTACTTC. Protein sequence: CAISQRLAGAETQYF.

This chain joins TRBV20-1 and TRBJ2-1; TRBD2 aligns across 12 bases. The CDR3 sequence is 14 residues long. With V trimmed by 3 bases and J by 8 bases, 5 bases remained unmatched. CDR1 DFQATT and CDR2 SNEGSKA come from the germline V gene (reference sequence). This CDR3 is CSASRTSGIYEQFF. The CDR3 DNA is TGCAGTGCTAGCAGGACTAGCGGGATCTATGAGCAGTTCTTC.